The rows below give T cell receptor beta chains drawn from one sample of a study of siplizumab effects on memory and regulatory T cells. Sequenced by immunoSEQ multiplex PCR; TCRdb stores in-frame clones only, minus some. The repertoire holds over 95,000 clones, with just under 95% as singletons. The sequenced sample consisted of non-Treg CD4+ T cells sorted from blood. Receptors originate from a human donor in good health. Each CDR3 is given with its conserved first and last residue. A D gene is named only where the DNA matches it firmly. A clone size is listed for some rows: how often the clone was seen (once, few, many), or a class if it is expanded.

v_call	j_call	clone_size	d_call	cdr3_nt	cdr3_aa
TRBV7-2	TRBJ1-2	NA	TRBD1	TGTGCCAGCAGCCTCGGGACAGCTCTCTATGGCTACACCTTC	CASSLGTALYGYTF
TRBV20-1	TRBJ2-1	NA	NA	TGCAGTGCTAGAGATGGGGAAAGGCGGGTCTTC	CSARDGERRVF
TRBV28	TRBJ1-2	NA	NA	TGTGCCAGCAGCCAGGGGTATGGCTACACCTTC	CASSQGYGYTF
TRBV27	TRBJ1-3	few	NA	TGTGCCAGCAGTGCTACAGGATATCGGAACACCATATATTTT	CASSATGYRNTIYF
TRBV28	TRBJ2-1	NA	TRBD2	TGTGCCAGCAGCGGACTAGCGGGGCTCTCCTACAATGAGCAGTTCTTC	CASSGLAGLSYNEQFF
TRBV2	TRBJ1-1	few	NA	TGTGCCAGCAGGGAACTCCTAGGCCCTGAAGCTTTCTTT	CASRELLGPEAFF
TRBV5-4	TRBJ1-2	NA	TRBD1	TGTGCCAGCAGCTTGGGGACAGGGGGCGGTGGTGACTATGGCTACACCTTC	CASSLGTGGGGDYGYTF
TRBV7-2	TRBJ1-1	NA	NA	TGTGCCAGCAGCTTAGTAGTAGGGGGGGGAACTGAAGCTTTCTTT	CASSLVVGGGTEAFF
TRBV11-3	TRBJ1-2	NA	NA	TGTGCCAGCAGCGCACACAACAGGGAATTACGTAACTATGGCTACACCTTC	CASSAHNRELRNYGYTF
TRBV19	TRBJ2-5	NA	TRBD1	TGTGCCAGTAGGCCATCAGGGGGCCGGGAGACCCAGTACTTC	CASRPSGGRETQYF
TRBV5-1	TRBJ1-1	NA	TRBD1	TGCGCCAGCAGCAGGGGACAGGGGAACACTGAAGCTTTCTTT	CASSRGQGNTEAFF
TRBV16	TRBJ2-7	NA	NA	TGTGCCAGCAGCCCCTGGGGGGGGCCGTACGAGCAGTACTTC	CASSPWGGPYEQYF
TRBV28	TRBJ1-5	once	TRBD1	TGTGCCAGCAGTTTATGGCAAACAGGGGGAGGCAATCAGCCCCAGCATTTT	CASSLWQTGGGNQPQHF
TRBV28	TRBJ1-2	once	NA	TGTGCCAGCAGTGCCGGGGTTAGCTATGGCTACACCTTC	CASSAGVSYGYTF
TRBV5-1	TRBJ2-4	NA	TRBD1	TGCGCCAGCAGCCCAACCGGGACAGGGGTGTCGGGAAACATTCAGTACTTC	CASSPTGTGVSGNIQYF
TRBV2	TRBJ1-1	NA	NA	TGTGCCAGCAGTGAATCGTCGGTGAACACTGAAGCTTTCTTT	CASSESSVNTEAFF
TRBV27	TRBJ1-6	NA	NA	TGTGCCAGCAGTTTAAAGTCACCCCTCCACTTT	CASSLKSPLHF
TRBV25-1	TRBJ1-2	NA	NA	TGTGCCAGCAGTGAATTCTTGGGGTATGGCTACACCTTC	CASSEFLGYGYTF
TRBV20-1	TRBJ2-1	NA	NA	TGCAGTGTCTCTGGGGGCAATGAGCAGTTCTTC	CSVSGGNEQFF
TRBV10-3	TRBJ2-5	NA	NA	TGTGCCATCAGTGGGGGTGAGACCCAGTACTTC	CAISGGETQYF
TRBV7-2	TRBJ1-1	NA	NA	TGTGCCAGCAGCTTAGAAGCGGGGGGGCGATTGGCTGAAGCTTTCTTT	CASSLEAGGRLAEAFF
TRBV6-1	TRBJ2-1	NA	TRBD2	TGTGCCAGCAACACGGGGGGGGGCACCCACAATGAGCAGTTCTTC	CASNTGGGTHNEQFF
TRBV20-1	TRBJ1-1	NA	NA	TGCATTCGGCGGATGAACACTGAAGCTTTCTTT	CIRRMNTEAFF
TRBV19	TRBJ1-3	NA	TRBD1	TGTGCCAGTAGTATGGGGGACAGGGGGCGAAACACCATATATTTT	CASSMGDRGRNTIYF
TRBV14	TRBJ2-7	NA	TRBD1	TGTGCCAGCAGCCAAGGGGACAGGCGACTAAGGGAGCAGTACTTC	CASSQGDRRLREQYF
TRBV6-6	TRBJ2-5	NA	TRBD2	TGTGCCAGCAGTTCAGGGACTAGGATGAGGGAGACCCAGTACTTC	CASSSGTRMRETQYF
TRBV11-3	TRBJ2-7	NA	NA	TGTGCCAGCAGCTTAATCGGGGCCTCCTACGAGCAGTACTTC	CASSLIGASYEQYF
TRBV2	TRBJ2-5	NA	NA	TGTGCCAGCAGTGTTGGGGGGGCCATAGAGACCCAGTACTTC	CASSVGGAIETQYF
TRBV9	TRBJ1-4	NA	NA	TGTGCCAGCAGCGTAAGGCAGGATAATGAAAAACTGTTTTTT	CASSVRQDNEKLFF
TRBV11-2	TRBJ1-2	NA	NA	TGTGCCAGCAGCGCCACATCAGGGAAAGAAAGGGATGGCTACACCTTC	CASSATSGKERDGYTF
TRBV21-1	TRBJ1-3	NA	NA	TGTGCCAGCAGCACTTCCCAGGGGAGTTGTGGAAACACCATATATTTT	CASSTSQGSCGNTIYF
TRBV7-9	TRBJ2-7	NA	TRBD1	TGTGCCAGCAGCTTAGCGCAGGGACAGGCGAACTACGAGCAGTACTTC	CASSLAQGQANYEQYF
TRBV7-2	TRBJ1-1	NA	NA	TGTGCCAGCAGCTTAGTCCGAGGGACGAACACTGAAGCTTTCTTT	CASSLVRGTNTEAFF
TRBV6-1	TRBJ1-5	NA	TRBD1	TGTGCCAGCAGGGAGACAGGGACTCAGCCCCAGCATTTT	CASRETGTQPQHF
TRBV7-9	TRBJ2-3	NA	NA	TGTGCCAGCAGCTTATACCGGCGAGGGGATACGCAGTATTTT	CASSLYRRGDTQYF
TRBV5-1	TRBJ1-3	NA	NA	TGCGCCAGCAGCTTGGAGGCCGCCGGAAACACCATATATTTT	CASSLEAAGNTIYF
TRBV14	TRBJ2-7	NA	NA	TGTGCCAGCAAGGCGTGCCCCGCCCCTCATTTCTACGAGCAGTACTTC	CASKACPAPHFYEQYF
TRBV6-1	TRBJ2-7	NA	TRBD2	TGTGCCAGCATACTCCGTGGGGGACTAGTCTACGAGCAGTACTTC	CASILRGGLVYEQYF
TRBV6-5	TRBJ1-2	NA	NA	TGTGCCAGCAGTTACGGGTCTGGGGGTGGCTACACCTTC	CASSYGSGGGYTF
TRBV6-5	TRBJ2-5	NA	TRBD1	TGTGCCAGCAGTTACTCAGGACAGGGGACCCAAGAGACCCAGTACTTC	CASSYSGQGTQETQYF